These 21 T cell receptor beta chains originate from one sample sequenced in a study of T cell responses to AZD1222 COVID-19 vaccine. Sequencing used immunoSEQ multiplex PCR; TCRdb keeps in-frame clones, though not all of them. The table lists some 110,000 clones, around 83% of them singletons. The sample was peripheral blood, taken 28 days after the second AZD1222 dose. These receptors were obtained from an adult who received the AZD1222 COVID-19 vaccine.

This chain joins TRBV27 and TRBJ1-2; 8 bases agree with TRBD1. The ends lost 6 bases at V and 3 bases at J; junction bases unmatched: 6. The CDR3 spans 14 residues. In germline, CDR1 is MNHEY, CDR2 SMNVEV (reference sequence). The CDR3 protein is CASSRGTGDYGYTF. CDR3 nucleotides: TGTGCCAGCAGCAGAGGGACAGGTGACTATGGCTACACCTTC.

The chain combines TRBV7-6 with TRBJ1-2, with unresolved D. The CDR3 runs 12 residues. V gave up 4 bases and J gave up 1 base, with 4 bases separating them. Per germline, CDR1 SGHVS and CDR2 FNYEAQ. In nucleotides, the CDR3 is TGTGCCAGCAGCTCTATTAACTATGGCTACACCTTC. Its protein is CASSSINYGYTF.

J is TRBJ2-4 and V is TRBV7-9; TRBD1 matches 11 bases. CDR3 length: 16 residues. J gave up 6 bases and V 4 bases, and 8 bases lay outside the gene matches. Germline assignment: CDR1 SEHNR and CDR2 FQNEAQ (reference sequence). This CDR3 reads CASSYSDRGQGNIQYF. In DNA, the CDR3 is TGTGCCAGCAGCTACTCGGACAGGGGGCAGGGAAACATTCAGTACTTC.

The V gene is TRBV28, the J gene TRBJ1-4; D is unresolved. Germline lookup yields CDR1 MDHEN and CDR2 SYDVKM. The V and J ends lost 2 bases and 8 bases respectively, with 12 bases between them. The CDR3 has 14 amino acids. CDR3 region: CASSLGPVGEKLFF. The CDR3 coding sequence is TGTGCCAGCAGTTTAGGACCGGTGGGAGAAAAACTGTTTTTT.

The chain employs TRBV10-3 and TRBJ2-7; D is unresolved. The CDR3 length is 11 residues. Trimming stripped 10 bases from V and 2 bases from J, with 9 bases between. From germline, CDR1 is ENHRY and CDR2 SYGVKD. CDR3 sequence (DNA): TGTGCCACCGATGGTCCCTACGAGCAGTACTTC. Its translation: CATDGPYEQYF.

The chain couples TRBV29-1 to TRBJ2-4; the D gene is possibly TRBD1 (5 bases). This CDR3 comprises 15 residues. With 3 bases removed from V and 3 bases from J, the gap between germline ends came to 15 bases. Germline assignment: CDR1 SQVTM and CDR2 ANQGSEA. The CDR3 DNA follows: TGCAGCGTTGACTCTGCCAGGGCGGACAAAAACATTCAGTACTTC. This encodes CSVDSARADKNIQYF.

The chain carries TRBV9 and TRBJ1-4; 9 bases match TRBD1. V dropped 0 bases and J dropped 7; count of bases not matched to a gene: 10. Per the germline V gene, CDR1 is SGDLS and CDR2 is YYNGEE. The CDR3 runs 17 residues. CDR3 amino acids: CASSVASTGQGGEKLFF. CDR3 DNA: TGTGCCAGCAGCGTAGCCTCAACGGGACAGGGTGGTGAAAAACTGTTTTTT.

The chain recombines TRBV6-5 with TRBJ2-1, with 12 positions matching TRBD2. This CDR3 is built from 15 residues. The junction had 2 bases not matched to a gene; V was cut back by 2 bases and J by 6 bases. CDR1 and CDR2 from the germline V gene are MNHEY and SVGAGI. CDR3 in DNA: TGTGCCAGCAGTTACGGGGGACTAGCGGGCAATGAGCAGTTCTTC. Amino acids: CASSYGGLAGNEQFF.

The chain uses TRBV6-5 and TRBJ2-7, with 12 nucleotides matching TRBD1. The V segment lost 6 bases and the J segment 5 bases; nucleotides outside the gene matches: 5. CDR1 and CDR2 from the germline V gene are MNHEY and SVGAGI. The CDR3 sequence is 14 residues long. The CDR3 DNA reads TGTGCCAGCAGGGGACAGGGGGCGCGGGACGAGCAGTACTTC. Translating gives CASRGQGARDEQYF.

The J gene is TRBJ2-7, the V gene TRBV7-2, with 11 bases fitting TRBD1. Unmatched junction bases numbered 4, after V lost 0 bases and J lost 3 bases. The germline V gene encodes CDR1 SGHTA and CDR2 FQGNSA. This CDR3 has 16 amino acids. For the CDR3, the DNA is TGTGCCAGCAGCTTAGCCGGGACAGGGGGAGGCTACGAGCAGTACTTC. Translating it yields CASSLAGTGGGYEQYF. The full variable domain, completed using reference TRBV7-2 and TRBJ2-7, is GAGVSQSPSNKVTEKGKDVELRCDPISGHTALYWYRQSLGQGLEFLIYFQGNSAPDKSGLPSDRFSAERTGGSVSTLTIQRTQQEDSAVYLCASSLAGTGGGYEQYFGPGTRLTVT.

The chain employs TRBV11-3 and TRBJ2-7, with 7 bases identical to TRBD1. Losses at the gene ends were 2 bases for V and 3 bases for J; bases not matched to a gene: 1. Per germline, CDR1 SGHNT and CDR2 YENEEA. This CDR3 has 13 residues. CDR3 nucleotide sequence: TGTGCCAGCAGCTTACAGGGGGACTACGAGCAGTACTTC. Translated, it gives CASSLQGDYEQYF.

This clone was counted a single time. The CDR3 region is CASSLFNLGQGHGYTF. In nucleotides, the CDR3 is TGTGCCAGCAGTTTATTCAACCTTGGACAGGGGCACGGCTACACCTTC. The V call is TRBV28, the J call TRBJ1-2; 9 bases match TRBD1. Germline-derived CDR1 and CDR2 are MDHEN and SYDVKM. V lost 1 base and J lost 8; bases outside the gene matches: 11. This CDR3 is built from 16 residues.

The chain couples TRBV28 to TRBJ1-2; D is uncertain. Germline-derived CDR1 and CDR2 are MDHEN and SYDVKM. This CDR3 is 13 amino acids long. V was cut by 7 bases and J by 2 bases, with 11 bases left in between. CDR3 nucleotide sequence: TGTGCCAGCACCCTGGACGTCAACTATGGCTACACCTTC. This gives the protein CASTLDVNYGYTF.

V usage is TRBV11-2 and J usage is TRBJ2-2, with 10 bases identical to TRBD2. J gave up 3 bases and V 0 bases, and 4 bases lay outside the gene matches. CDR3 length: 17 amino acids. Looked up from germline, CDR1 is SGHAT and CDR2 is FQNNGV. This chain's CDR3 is CASSLDMLAGDTGELFF. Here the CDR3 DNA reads TGTGCCAGCAGCTTAGATATGCTAGCGGGGGACACCGGGGAGCTGTTTTTT.

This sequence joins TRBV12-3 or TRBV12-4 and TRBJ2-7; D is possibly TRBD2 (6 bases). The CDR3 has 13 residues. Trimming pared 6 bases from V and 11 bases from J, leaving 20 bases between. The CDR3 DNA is TGTGCCAGCAGCACGGACTACGCCGTTAGTGAGTACTTC. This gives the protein CASSTDYAVSEYF.

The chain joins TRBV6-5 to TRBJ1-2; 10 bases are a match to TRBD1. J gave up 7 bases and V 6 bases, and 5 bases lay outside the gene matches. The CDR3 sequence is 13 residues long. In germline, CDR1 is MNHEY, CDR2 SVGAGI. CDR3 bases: TGTGCCAGCAGAACGGACAGGGGGGTTGGCTACACCTTC. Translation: CASRTDRGVGYTF.

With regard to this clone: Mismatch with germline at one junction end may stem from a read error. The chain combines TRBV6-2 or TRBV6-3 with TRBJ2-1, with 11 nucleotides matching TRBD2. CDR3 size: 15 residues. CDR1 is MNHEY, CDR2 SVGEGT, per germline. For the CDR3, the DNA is TGTGCCAGCAGTTACTTGTTAGCGGGGGGGTCTTTTTCGATCTTC. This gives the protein CASSYLLAGGSFSIF.

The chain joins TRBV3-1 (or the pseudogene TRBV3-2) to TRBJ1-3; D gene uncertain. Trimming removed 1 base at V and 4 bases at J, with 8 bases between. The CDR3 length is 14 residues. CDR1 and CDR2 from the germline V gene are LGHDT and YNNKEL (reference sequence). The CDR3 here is CASSQVPDGNTIYF. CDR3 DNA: TGTGCCAGCAGCCAAGTCCCGGACGGAAACACCATATATTTT.

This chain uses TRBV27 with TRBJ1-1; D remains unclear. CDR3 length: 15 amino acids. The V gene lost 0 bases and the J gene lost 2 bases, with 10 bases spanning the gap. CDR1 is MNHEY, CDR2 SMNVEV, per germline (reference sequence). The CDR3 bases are TGTGCCAGCAGTTTATCGACCAGGCCCAACACTGAAGCTTTCTTT. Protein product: CASSLSTRPNTEAFF.

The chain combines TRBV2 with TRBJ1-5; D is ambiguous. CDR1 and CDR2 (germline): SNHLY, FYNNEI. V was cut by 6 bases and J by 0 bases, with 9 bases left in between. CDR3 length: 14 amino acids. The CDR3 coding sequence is TGTGCCAGCAGCCCAGCGGGTAGCAATCAGCCCCAGCATTTT. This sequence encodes CASSPAGSNQPQHF.

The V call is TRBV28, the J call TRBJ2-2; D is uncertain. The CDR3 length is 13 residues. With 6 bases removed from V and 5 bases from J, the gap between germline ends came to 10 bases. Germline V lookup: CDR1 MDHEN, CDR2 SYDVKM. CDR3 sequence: CASRLQGTGELFF. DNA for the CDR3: TGTGCCAGCAGGCTTCAAGGAACCGGGGAGCTGTTTTTT.